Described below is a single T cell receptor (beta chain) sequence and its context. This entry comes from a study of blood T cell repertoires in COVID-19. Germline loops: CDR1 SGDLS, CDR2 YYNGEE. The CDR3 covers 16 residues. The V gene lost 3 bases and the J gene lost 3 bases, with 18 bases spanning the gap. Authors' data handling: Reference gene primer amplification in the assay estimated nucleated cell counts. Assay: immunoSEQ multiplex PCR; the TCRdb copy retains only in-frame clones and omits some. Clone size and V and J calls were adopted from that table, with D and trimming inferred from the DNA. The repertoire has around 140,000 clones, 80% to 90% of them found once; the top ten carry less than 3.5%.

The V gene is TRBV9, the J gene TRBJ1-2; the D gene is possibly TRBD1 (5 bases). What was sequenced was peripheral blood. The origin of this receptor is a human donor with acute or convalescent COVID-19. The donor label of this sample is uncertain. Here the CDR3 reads CASSAEGGPGHYGYTF. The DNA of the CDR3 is TGTGCCAGCAGCGCAGAGGGAGGGCCAGGGCACTATGGCTACACCTTC.